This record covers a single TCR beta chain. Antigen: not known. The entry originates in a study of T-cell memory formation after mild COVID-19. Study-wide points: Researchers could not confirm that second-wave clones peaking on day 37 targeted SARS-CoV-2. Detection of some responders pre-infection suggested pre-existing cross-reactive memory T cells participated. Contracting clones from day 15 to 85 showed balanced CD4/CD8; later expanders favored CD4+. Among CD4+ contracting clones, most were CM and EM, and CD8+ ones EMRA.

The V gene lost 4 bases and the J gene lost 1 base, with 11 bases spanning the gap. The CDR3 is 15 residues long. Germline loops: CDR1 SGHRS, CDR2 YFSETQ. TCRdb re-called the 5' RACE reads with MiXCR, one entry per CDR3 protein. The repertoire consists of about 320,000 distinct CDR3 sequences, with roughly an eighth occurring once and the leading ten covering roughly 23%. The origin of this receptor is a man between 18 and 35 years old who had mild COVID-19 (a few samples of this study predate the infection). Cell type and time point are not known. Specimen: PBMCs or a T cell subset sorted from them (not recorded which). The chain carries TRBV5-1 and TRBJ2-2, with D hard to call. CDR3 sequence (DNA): TGCGCCAGCAGCCCCTTCCTGGGGAACACCGGGGAGCTGTTTTTT. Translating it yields CASSPFLGNTGELFF.